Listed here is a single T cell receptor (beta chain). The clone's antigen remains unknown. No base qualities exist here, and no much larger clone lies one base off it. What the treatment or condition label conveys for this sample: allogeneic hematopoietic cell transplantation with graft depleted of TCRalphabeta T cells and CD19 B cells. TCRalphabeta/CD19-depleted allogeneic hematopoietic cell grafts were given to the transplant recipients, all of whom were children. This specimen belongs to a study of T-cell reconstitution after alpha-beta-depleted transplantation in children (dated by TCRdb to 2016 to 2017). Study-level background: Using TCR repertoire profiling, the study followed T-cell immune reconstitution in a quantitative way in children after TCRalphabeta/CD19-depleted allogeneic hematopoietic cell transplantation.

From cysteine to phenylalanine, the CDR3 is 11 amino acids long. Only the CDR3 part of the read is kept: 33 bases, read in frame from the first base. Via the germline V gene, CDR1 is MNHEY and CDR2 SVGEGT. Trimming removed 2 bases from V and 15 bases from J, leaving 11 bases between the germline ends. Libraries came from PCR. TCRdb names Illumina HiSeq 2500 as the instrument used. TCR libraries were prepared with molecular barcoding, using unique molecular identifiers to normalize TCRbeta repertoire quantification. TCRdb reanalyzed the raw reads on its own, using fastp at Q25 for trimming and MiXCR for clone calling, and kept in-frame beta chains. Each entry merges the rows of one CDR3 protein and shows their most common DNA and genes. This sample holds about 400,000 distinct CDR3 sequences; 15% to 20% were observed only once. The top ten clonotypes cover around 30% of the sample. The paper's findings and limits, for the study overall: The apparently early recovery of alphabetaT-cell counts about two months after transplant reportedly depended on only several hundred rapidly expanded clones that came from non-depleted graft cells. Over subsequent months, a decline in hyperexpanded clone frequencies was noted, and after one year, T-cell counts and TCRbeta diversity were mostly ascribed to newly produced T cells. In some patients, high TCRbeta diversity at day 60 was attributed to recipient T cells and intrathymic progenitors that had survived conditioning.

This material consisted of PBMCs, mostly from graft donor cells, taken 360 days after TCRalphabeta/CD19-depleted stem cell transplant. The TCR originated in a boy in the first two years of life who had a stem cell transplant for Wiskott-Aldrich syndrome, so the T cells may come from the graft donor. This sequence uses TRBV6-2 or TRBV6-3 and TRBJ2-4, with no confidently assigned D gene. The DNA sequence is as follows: TGTGCCAGCAGTTACAAGGGCCGGAGGTACTTC. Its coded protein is CASSYKGRRYF.